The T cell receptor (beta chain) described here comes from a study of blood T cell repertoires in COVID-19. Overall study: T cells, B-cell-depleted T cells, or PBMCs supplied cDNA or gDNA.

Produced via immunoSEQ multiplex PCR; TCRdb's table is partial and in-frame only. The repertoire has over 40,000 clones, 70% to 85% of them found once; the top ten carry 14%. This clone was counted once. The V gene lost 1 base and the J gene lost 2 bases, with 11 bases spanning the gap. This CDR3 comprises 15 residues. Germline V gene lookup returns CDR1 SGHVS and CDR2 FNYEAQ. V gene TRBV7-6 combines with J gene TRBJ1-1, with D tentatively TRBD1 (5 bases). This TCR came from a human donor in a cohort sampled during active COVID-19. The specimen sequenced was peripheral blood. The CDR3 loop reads CASSLGWGGNTEAFF. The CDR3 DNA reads TGTGCCAGCAGCTTAGGTTGGGGGGGTAACACTGAAGCTTTCTTT.